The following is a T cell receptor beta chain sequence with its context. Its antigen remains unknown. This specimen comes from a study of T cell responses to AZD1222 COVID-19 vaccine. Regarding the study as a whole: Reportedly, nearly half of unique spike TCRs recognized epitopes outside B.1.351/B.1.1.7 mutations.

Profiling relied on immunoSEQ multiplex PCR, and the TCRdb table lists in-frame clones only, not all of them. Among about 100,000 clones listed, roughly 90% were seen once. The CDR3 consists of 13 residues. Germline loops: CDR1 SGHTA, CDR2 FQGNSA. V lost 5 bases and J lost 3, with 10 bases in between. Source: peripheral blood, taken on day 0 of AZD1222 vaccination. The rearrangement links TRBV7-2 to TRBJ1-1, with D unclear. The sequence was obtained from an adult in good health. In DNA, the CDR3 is TGTGCCAGCAGCAGACGCTCTGACACTGAAGCTTTCTTT. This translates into CASSRRSDTEAFF. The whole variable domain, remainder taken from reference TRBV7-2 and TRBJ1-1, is GAGVSQSPSNKVTEKGKDVELRCDPISGHTALYWYRQSLGQGLEFLIYFQGNSAPDKSGLPSDRFSAERTGGSVSTLTIQRTQQEDSAVYLCASSRRSDTEAFFGQGTRLTVV.